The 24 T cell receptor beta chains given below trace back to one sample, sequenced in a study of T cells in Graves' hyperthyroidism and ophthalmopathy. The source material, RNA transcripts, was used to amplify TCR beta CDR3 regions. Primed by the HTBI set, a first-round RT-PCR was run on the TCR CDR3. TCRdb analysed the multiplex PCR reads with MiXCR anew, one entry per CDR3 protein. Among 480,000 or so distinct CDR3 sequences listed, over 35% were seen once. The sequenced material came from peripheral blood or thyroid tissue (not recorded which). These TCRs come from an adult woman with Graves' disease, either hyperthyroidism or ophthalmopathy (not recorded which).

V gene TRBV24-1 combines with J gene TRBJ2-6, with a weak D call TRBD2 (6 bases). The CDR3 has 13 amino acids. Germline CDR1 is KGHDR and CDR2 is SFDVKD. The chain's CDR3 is CAWRDSGANVLTF. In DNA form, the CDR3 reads TGTGCTTGGAGGGACTCTGGGGCCAACGTCCTGACTTTC.

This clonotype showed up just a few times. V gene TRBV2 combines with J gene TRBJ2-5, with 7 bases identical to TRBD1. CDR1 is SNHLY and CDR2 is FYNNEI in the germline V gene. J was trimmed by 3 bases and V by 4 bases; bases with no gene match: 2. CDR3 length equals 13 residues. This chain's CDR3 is CASSAGTEETQYF. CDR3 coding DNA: TGTGCCAGCAGTGCCGGGACAGAAGAGACCCAGTACTTC.

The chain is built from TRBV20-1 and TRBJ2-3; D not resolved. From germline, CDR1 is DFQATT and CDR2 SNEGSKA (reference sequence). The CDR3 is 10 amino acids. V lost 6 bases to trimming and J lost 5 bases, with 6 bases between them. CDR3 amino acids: CSAHVDTQYF. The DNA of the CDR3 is TGCAGTGCCCATGTAGATACGCAGTATTTT.

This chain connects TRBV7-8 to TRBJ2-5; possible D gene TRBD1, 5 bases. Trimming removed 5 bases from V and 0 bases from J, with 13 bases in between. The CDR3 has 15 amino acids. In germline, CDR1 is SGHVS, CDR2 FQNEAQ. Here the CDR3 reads CASSRLLTDQETQYF. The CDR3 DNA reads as TGTGCCAGCAGCCGATTGCTGACAGACCAAGAGACCCAGTACTTC.

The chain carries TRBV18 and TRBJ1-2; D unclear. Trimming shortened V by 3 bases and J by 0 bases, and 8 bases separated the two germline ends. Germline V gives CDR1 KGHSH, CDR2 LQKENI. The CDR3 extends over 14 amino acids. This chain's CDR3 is CASSPSYSNYGYTF. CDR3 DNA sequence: TGTGCCAGCTCACCCAGTTACTCTAACTATGGCTACACCTTC.

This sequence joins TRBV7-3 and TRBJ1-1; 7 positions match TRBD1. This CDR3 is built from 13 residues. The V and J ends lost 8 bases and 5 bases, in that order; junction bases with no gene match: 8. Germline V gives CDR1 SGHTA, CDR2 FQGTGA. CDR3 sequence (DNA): TGTGCCAGCTCCAGGACAGGTACGACTGAAGCTTTCTTT. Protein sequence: CASSRTGTTEAFF.

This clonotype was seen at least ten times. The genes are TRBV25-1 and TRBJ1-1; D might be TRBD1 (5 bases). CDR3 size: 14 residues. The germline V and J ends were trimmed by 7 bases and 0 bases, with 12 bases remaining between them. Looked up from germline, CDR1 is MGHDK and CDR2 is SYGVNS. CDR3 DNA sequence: TGTGCCAGCACTGGGGACGGTATGAACACTGAAGCTTTCTTT. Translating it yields CASTGDGMNTEAFF.

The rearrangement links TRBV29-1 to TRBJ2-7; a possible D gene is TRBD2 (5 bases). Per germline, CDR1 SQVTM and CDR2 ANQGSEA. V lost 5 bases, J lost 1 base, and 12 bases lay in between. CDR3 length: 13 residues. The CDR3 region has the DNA TGCAGCGTTTCTGCCACGGGATCCTACGAGCAGTACTTC. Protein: CSVSATGSYEQYF.

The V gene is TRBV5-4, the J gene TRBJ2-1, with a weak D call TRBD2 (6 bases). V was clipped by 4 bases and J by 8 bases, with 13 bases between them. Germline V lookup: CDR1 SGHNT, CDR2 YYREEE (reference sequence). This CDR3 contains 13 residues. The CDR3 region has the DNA TGTGCCAGCAGCGGGAGGCAGGGACATGAGCAGTTCTTC. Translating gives CASSGRQGHEQFF.

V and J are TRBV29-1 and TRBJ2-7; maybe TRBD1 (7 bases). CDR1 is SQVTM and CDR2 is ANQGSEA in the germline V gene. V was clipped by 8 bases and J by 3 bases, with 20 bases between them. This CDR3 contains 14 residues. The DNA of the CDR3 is TGCAGCATAAGACCAGGGGGACTCCACTACGAGCAGTACTTC. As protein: CSIRPGGLHYEQYF.

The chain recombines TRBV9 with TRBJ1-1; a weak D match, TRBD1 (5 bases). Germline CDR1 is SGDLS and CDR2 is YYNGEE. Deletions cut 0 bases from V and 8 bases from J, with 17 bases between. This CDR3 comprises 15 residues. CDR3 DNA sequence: TGTGCCAGCAGCGTAGCCGGGAGGGGAGGAGAAGAAGCTTTCTTT. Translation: CASSVAGRGGEEAFF.

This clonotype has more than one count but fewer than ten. The CDR3 DNA reads TGTGCCAGCAGCCAAACATATAATTCACCCCTCCACTTT. Translation gives CASSQTYNSPLHF. This rearrangement joins TRBV14 to TRBJ1-6, with D uncertain. In germline, CDR1 is SGHDN, CDR2 FVKESK. The V end was cut by 2 bases, the J end by 4 bases, with 3 bases between. CDR3 length: 13 amino acids.

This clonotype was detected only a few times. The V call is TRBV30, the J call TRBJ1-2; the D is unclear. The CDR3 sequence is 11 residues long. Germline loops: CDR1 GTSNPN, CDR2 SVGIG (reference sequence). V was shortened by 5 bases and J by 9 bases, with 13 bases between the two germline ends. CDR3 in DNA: TGTGCCTGGTCGGACCGGGTTCGCTACACCTTC. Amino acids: CAWSDRVRYTF.

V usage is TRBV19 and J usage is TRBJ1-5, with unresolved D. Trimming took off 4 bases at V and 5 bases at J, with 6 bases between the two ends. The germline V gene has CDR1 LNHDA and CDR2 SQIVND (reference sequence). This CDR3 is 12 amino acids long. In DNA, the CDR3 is TGTGCCAGTAGTAAAGGGTATCAGCCCCAGCATTTT. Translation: CASSKGYQPQHF.

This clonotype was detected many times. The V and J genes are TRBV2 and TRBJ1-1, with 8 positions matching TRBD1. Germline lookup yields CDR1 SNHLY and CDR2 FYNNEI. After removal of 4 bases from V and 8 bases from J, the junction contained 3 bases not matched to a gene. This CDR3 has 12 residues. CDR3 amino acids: CASSAGGEEAFF. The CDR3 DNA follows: TGTGCCAGCAGTGCAGGGGGCGAGGAAGCTTTCTTT.

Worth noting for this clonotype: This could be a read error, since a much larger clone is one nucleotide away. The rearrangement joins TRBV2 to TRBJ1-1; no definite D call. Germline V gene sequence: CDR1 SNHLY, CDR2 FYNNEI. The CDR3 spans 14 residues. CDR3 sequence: CASSPGGWNTEVFF. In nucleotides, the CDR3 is TGTGCCAGCTCACCCGGAGGATGGAACACTGAAGTTTTCTTT.

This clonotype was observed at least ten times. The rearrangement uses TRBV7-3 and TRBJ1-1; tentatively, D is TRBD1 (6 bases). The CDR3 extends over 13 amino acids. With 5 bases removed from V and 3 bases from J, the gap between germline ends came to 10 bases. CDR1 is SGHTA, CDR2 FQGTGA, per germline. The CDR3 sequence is CASSGGPYTEAFF. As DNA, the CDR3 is TGTGCCAGCAGCGGGGGCCCCTACACTGAAGCTTTCTTT.

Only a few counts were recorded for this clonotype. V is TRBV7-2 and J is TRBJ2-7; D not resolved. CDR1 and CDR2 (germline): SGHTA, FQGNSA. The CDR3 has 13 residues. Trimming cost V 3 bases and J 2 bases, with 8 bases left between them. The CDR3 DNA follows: TGTGCCAGCAGCTTTTCAGTGACCTACGAGCAGTACTTC. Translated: CASSFSVTYEQYF. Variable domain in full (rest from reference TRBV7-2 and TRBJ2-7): GAGVSQSPSNKVTEKGKDVELRCDPISGHTALYWYRQSLGQGLEFLIYFQGNSAPDKSGLPSDRFSAERTGGSVSTLTIQRTQQEDSAVYLCASSFSVTYEQYFGPGTRLTVT.

The CDR3 sequence is CASSPRLRLSEAFF. The CDR3 DNA is TGTGCCAGCAGCCCTCGTTTAAGGTTGTCTGAAGCTTTCTTT. The chain uses TRBV7-8 and TRBJ1-1; no definite D call. The ends were cut back, 5 bases at V and 6 bases at J, with 16 bases in the middle. Germline V gene sequence: CDR1 SGHVS, CDR2 FQNEAQ. CDR3 length: 14 amino acids.

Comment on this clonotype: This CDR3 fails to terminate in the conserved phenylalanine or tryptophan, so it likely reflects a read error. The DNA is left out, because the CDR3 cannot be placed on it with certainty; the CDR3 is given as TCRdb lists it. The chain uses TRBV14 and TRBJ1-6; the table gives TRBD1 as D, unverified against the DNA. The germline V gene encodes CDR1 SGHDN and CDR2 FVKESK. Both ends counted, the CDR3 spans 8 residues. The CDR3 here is CASSQVTG.

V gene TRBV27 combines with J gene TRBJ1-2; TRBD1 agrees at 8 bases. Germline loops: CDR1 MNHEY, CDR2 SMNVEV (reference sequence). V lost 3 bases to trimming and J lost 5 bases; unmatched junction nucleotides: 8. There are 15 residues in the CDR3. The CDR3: CASSLSTGGLYGYTF. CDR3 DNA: TGTGCCAGCAGTTTGTCAACAGGGGGGTTATATGGCTACACCTTC.

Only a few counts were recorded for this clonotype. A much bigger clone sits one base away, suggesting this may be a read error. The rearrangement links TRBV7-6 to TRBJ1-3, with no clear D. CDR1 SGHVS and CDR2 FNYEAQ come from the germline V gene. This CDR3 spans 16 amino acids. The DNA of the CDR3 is TGTGCCAGCAGCCGGACGGACCTACGAGCTGGAAGCACCATATATTTT. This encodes CASSRTDLRAGSTIYF. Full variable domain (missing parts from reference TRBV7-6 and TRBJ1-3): GAGVSQSPRYKVTKRGQDVALRCDPISGHVSLYWYRQALGQGPEFLTYFNYEAQQDKSGLPNDRFSAERPEGSISTLTIQRTEQRDSAMYRCASSRTDLRAGSTIYFGEGSWLTVV.

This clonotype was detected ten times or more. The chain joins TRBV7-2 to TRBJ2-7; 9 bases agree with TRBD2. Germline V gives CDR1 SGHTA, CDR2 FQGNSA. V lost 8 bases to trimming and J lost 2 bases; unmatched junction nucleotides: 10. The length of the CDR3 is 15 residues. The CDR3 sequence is CASELIAGVPYEQYF. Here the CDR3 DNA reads TGTGCCAGCGAACTCATAGCGGGAGTCCCCTACGAGCAGTACTTC.

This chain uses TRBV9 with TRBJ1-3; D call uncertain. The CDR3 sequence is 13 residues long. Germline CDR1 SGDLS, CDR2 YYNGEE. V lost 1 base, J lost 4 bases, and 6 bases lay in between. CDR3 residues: CASSVSPGNTIYF. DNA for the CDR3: TGTGCCAGCAGCGTATCCCCAGGAAACACCATATATTTT.